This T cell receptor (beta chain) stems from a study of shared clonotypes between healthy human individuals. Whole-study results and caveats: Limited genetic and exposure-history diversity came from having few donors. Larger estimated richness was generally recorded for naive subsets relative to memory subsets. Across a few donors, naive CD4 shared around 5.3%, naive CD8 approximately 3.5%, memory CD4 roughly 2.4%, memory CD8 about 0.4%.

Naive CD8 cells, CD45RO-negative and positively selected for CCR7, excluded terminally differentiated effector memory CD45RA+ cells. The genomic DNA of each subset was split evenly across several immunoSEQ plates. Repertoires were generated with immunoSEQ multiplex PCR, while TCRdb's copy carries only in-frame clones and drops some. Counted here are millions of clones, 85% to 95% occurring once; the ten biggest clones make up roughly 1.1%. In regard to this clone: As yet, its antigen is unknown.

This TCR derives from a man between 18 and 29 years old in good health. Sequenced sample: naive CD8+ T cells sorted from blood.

CDR3 DNA sequence: TGTGCCATCAGAGGACAGGGGTTGAACGAGTATGGCTACACCTTC. This gives the protein CAIRGQGLNEYGYTF. The chain recombines TRBV10-3 with TRBJ1-2, with 9 nucleotides matching TRBD1. Germline assignment: CDR1 ENHRY and CDR2 SYGVKD. J gave up 5 bases and V 6 bases, and 10 bases lay outside the gene matches. CDR3 length: 15 amino acids.